This TCR beta chain appears in the sequencing data of a study of OX40 agonist ivuxolimab in advanced cancers. Study-wide context: The costimulatory receptor OX40 (CD134) was targeted by ivuxolimab, a fully human IgG2 agonistic monoclonal antibody. Intravenous ivuxolimab was administered to patients every 2 weeks at six dose levels: 0.01, 0.1, 0.3, 1.5, 3 and 10 mg/kg. Among the approximately 54 dose-escalation patients, roughly 20 had hepatocellular carcinoma, roughly 15 melanoma, 9 renal cell carcinoma and 9 head and neck cancer. In the dose-escalation cohort, nearly 85% of patients were male, and the mean age was roughly 60 years with a range of roughly 20 to 79. Prior anti-PD-1, anti-PD-L1 or anti-CTLA-4 therapy was permitted, and 30% to 45% of dose-escalation patients had received checkpoint inhibitors. Partial responses occurred in three dose-escalation patients, of whom one had hepatocellular carcinoma and two had cutaneous melanoma. Peripheral TCRbeta sequencing was intended to test whether TCR sequence diversity was altered and clonal T-cell expansion was caused by ivuxolimab. The paper describes the monotherapy dose-escalation part (N of about 54 patients) of the phase I trial of ivuxolimab. On the study overall, not on this receptor specifically: Antigen specificity was not determined for the clonally expanded peripheral T cells. Low levels of normalized T-cell clonal expansion were also seen in some patients who did not respond. At doses from 0.1 to 3.0 mg/kg, clonal expansion was seen in both CD4+ and CD8+ blood T cells between baseline and week 6. In the 0.1-3.0 mg/kg groups, partial responders were among the patients with the lowest normalized peripheral clonal expansion, particularly in CD8+ T cells. On average, CD8+ T cells showed more expanded clones than CD4+ T cells after ivuxolimab.

This clone was picked up one time. This receptor's antigen is unknown. Base qualities are not at hand, and no much larger clone is one base apart. For sequencing of the TCRbeta CDR3 region, genomic DNA was extracted from the sorted cells. The immunoSEQ Assay was used for sequencing of TCRbeta CDR3 regions. The table comes from immuneACCESS by way of TCRdb, which keeps in-frame sequences with V and J called. Part of the clones is missing from these tables; in studies checked, under half for an unresolved V gene and the rest for unknown reasons. In this sample the table shows some 99,000 clones, roughly 89% of which occur a single time. The top ten hold over 0.4% of the sample. CDR3 length: 11 amino acids, cysteine to phenylalanine. The kept DNA is CDR3 alone, 33 bases in frame from the first base. The V end loses 3 bases and the J end loses 6 bases, and a stretch of 8 bases separates them. CDR1 SQVTM and CDR2 ANQGSEA are derived from the germline V gene.

Patients with autoimmune disease history or receiving systemic immunosuppression were excluded from the trial. Peripheral blood for TCR sequencing was collected from all dose cohorts at baseline, on cycle 4 day 1, and on cycle 7 day 1. The samples were drawn from a first-in-human, open-label, multicenter phase I dose-escalation trial of ivuxolimab. Adults with locally advanced or metastatic melanoma, renal cell, hepatocellular, or head and neck squamous cell carcinoma were enrolled in the trial. CD4+ and CD8+ T cells were sorted separately from peripheral blood before TCR sequencing. The sequence was collected from an adult with an advanced solid tumor such as melanoma, head and neck, liver or kidney cancer. The source was CD4+ or CD8+ T cells sorted from blood, collected in a trial of the OX40 agonist ivuxolimab. The chain links TRBV29-1 with TRBJ1-2, with the D gene not clear enough to name. The nucleotides read TGCAGCGTTGAGTCAAGGGATGGCTACACCTTC. This translates into CSVESRDGYTF.